Described below is a single T cell receptor beta chain sequence and its context. The V gene's germline CDR1 is MNHNS and CDR2 SASEGT. V dropped 1 base and J dropped 3 bases, with 7 bases sitting between them. This CDR3 is built from 14 residues. The record originates from a study of shared clonotypes between healthy human individuals. On ten immunoSEQ deep assay plates, unsorted PBMC DNA was sequenced. Generated by immunoSEQ multiplex PCR, the TCRdb table keeps only in-frame clones and is missing some. Among around 500,000 clones listed, 70% to 85% were seen once. V is TRBV6-1 and J is TRBJ1-5; D not resolved. Source material: PBMCs. The sequence derives from a woman in her forties in good health. Some clones in this sample may be carry-over from other donors' samples. The CDR3 is CASSEGEPNQPQHF. The CDR3 bases are TGTGCCAGCAGTGAAGGGGAACCCAATCAGCCCCAGCATTTT.